The clone carrying this T cell receptor (beta chain) was seen once. This sample was taken from a study of OX40 agonist ivuxolimab in advanced cancers. CDR1 SGHNT and CDR2 YYREEE come from the germline V gene (reference sequence). The CDR3 runs 13 residues. V lost 5 bases to trimming and J lost 7 bases; unmatched junction nucleotides: 4. Using immunoSEQ multiplex PCR, the repertoire was profiled, and TCRdb retains in-frame clones only, with some absent. The table records 25,000 to 35,000 clones, roughly 90% of them present only once. The sequence was obtained from an adult with an advanced solid tumor such as melanoma, head and neck, liver or kidney cancer. The starting material was CD4+ or CD8+ T cells sorted from blood, obtained in a trial of the OX40 agonist ivuxolimab. The chain employs TRBV5-4 and TRBJ2-1; 9 bases agree with TRBD1. The CDR3 DNA reads TGTGCCAGCAGGGTGACAGGGGGAAATGAGCAGTTCTTC. The encoded protein is CASRVTGGNEQFF.